This TCR beta chain was sequenced during a study of blood T cell repertoires in COVID-19. Looking at the study overall: From T cells, B-cell-depleted T cells, or PBMCs came the material, which was cDNA or gDNA.

This CDR3 has 16 amino acids. V shed 1 base and J 5 bases; nucleotides not matched to a gene: 4. Germline loops: CDR1 LGHDT, CDR2 YNNKEL (reference sequence). Clinical history as reported by participants underpinned cohort assignment. Per the study methods: Amplification with reference gene primers provided the estimates of nucleated cell counts. Clones were read by immunoSEQ multiplex PCR, and TCRdb kept only the in-frame ones, dropping some. The DNA was the basis for D and trimming; V, J and clone size are from that table. The profile shows 200,000 to 250,000 clones, 80% to 90% of them singletons. The chain joins TRBV3-1 (or the pseudogene TRBV3-2) to TRBJ2-7; 14 bases match TRBD2. Input material: PBMCs or T cells enriched from blood (not recorded which). This clonotype originated in a woman between 40 and 50 years old with acute COVID-19. In DNA form, the CDR3 reads TGTGCCAGCAGCCAAGGACTAGCGGGAGGGTCCCACGAGCAGTACTTC. It yields the protein CASSQGLAGGSHEQYF.